This paragraph covers one T cell receptor (beta chain) sequence. A multiplex PCR was run with 60 Vbeta primers and 13 Jbeta primers. Sequencing was performed with immunoSEQ multiplex PCR; in TCRdb, only in-frame clones are kept and a portion is missing. The sample is made up of 150,000 or so clones, and the top ten hold around 1.9% of it. The CDR3 totals 13 residues. The ends lost 4 bases at V and 3 bases at J; junction bases unmatched: 2. The germline V gene encodes CDR1 LNHNV and CDR2 YYDKDF (reference sequence). The data derive from a study of cytomegalovirus exposure and HLA in healthy donors. The chain recombines TRBV15 with TRBJ2-5, with 7 bases identical to TRBD1. Sequencing was done on a sample of PBMCs. This clonotype was sampled from a man under 40 in good health and CMV-seronegative. DNA for the CDR3: TGTGCCACCAGCATCGGGACAGAAGAGACCCAGTACTTC. Translating it yields CATSIGTEETQYF.